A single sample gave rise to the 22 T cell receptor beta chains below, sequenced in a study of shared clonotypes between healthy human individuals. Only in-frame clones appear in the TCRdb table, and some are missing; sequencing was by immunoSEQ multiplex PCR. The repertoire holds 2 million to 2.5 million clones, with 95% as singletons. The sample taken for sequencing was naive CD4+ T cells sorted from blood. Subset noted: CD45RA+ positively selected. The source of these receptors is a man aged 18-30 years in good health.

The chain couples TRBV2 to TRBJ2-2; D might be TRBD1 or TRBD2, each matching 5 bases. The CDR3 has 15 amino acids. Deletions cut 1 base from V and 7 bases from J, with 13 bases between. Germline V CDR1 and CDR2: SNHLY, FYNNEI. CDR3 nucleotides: TGTGCCAGCAGTGAAGGAGCCGGGGCAGGCGGGGAGCTGTTTTTT. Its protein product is CASSEGAGAGGELFF.

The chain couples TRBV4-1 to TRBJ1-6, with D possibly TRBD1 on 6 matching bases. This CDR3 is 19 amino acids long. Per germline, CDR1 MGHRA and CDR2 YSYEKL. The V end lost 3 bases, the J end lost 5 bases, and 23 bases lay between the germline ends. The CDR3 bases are TGCGCCAGCAGCCACAGGCGGGGAATGACAGGCGGAGATAATTCACCCCTCCACTTT. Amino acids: CASSHRRGMTGGDNSPLHF.

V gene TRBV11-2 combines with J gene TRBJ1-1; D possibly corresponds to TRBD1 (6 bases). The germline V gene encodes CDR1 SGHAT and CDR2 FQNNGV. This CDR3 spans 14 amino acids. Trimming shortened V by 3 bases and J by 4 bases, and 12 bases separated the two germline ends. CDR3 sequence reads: CASSLQGLGTEAFF. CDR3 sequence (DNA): TGTGCCAGCAGCTTGCAGGGGCTTGGCACTGAAGCTTTCTTT.

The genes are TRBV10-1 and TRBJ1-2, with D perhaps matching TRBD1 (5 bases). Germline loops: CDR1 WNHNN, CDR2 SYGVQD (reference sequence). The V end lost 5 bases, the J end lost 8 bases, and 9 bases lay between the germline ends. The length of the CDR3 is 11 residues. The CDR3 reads CASSQGIGYTF. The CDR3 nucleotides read TGCGCCAGCAGTCAGGGAATCGGCTACACCTTC.

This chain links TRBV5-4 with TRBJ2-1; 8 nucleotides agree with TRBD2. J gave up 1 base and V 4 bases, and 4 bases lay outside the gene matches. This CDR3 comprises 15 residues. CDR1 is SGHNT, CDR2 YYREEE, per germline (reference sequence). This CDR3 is CASSLSGNSYNEQFF. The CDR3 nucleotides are TGTGCCAGCAGCCTTAGCGGGAATTCCTACAATGAGCAGTTCTTC.

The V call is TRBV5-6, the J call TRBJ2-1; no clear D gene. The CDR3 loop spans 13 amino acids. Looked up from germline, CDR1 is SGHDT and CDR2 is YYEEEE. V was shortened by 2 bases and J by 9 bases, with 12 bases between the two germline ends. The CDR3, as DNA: TGTGCCAGCAGCTTTACTACAGACGGTGAGCAGTTCTTC. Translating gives CASSFTTDGEQFF. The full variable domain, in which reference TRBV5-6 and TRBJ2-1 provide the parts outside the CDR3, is DAGVTQSPTHLIKTRGQQVTLRCSPKSGHDTVSWYQQALGQGPQFIFQYYEEEERQRGNFPDRFSGHQFPNYSSELNVNALLLGDSALYLCASSFTTDGEQFFGPGTRLTVL.

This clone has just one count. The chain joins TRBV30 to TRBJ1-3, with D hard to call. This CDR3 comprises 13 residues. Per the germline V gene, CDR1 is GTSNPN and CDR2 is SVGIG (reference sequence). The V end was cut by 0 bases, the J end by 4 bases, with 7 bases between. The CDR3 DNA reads TGTGCCTGGAGTGTACAACGGGGAAACACCATATATTTT. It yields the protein CAWSVQRGNTIYF.

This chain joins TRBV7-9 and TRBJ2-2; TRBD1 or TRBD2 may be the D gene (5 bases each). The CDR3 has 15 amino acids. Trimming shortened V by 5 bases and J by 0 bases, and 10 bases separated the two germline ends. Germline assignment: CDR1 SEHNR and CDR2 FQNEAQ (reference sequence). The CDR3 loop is CASSPGPPNTGELFF. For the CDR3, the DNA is TGTGCCAGCAGCCCGGGACCCCCGAACACCGGGGAGCTGTTTTTT. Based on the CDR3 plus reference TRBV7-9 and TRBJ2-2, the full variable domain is DTGVSQNPRHKITKRGQNVTFRCDPISEHNRLYWYRQTLGQGPEFLTYFQNEAQLEKSRLLSDRFSAERPKGSFSTLEIQRTEQGDSAMYLCASSPGPPNTGELFFGEGSRLTVL.

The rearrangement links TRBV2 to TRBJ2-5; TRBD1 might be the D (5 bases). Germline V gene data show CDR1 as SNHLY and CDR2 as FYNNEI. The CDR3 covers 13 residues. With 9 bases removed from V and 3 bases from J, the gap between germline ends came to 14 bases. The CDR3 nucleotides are TGTGCCAGTAACCCCGGCAGGGAAGAGACCCAGTACTTC. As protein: CASNPGREETQYF.

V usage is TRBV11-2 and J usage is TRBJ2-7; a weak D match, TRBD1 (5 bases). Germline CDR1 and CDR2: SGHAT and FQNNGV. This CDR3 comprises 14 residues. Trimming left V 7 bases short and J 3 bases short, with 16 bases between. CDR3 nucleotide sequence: TGTGCCAGCACCCGCCAGGGCAGATACTACGAGCAGTACTTC. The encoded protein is CASTRQGRYYEQYF. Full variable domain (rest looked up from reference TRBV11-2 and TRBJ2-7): EAGVAQSPRYKIIEKRQSVAFWCNPISGHATLYWYQQILGQGPKLLIQFQNNGVVDDSQLPKDRFSAERLKGVDSTLKIQPAKLEDSAVYLCASTRQGRYYEQYFGPGTRLTVT.

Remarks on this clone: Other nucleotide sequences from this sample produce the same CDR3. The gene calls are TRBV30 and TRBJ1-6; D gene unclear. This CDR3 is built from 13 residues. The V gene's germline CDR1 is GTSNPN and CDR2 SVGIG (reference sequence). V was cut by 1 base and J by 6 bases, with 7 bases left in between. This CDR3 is CAWSGGGNSPLHF. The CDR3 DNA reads TGTGCCTGGAGTGGGGGTGGTAATTCACCCCTCCACTTT.

The CDR3 reads CASRRAAGDPGELFF. CDR3 nucleotides: TGTGCCAGCAGGAGGGCAGCGGGAGACCCCGGGGAGCTGTTTTTT. The chain carries TRBV7-9 and TRBJ2-2, with 8 positions matching TRBD2. The CDR3 spans 15 residues. With V trimmed by 6 bases and J by 6 bases, 9 bases remained unmatched. Germline V gene lookup returns CDR1 SEHNR and CDR2 FQNEAQ (reference sequence).

Written as DNA, the CDR3 is TGCGCCAGCAGCTTGGAGGTCGGGGGACAGTTGAACACTGAAGCTTTCTTT. Its protein product is CASSLEVGGQLNTEAFF. The chain recombines TRBV5-1 with TRBJ1-1; 7 bases align to TRBD1. The CDR3 runs 17 residues. Trimming removed 0 bases from V and 0 bases from J; junction bases left unmatched: 8. Germline V gene lookup returns CDR1 SGHRS and CDR2 YFSETQ.

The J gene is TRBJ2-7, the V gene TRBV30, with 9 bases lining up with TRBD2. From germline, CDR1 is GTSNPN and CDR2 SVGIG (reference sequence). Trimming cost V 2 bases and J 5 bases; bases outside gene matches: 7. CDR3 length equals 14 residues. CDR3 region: CAWSTGTSKHEQYF. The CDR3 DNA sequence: TGTGCCTGGAGTACCGGGACTAGCAAACACGAGCAGTACTTC.

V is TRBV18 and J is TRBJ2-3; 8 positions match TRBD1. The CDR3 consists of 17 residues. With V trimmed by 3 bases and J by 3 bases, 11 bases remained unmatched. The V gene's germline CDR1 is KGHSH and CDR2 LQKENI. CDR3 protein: CASSPNRQGKGTDTQYF. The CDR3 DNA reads TGTGCCAGCTCACCGAACCGACAGGGGAAAGGAACAGATACGCAGTATTTT.

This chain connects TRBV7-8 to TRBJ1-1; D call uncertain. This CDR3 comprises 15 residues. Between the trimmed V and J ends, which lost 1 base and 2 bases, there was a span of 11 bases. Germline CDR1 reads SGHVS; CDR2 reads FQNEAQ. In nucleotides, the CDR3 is TGTGCCAGCAGCTTAGGGATATCAGCTAACACTGAAGCTTTCTTT. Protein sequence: CASSLGISANTEAFF.

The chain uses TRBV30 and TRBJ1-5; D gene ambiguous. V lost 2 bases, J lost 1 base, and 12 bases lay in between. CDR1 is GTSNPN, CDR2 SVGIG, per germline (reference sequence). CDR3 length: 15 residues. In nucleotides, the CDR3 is TGTGCCTGGAGTCCCGAGACTGTGAGCAATCAGCCCCAGCATTTT. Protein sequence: CAWSPETVSNQPQHF.

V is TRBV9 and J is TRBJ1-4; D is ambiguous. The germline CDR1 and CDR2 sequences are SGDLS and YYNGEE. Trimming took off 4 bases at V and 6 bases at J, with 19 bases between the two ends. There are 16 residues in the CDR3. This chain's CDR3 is CASSTGPVQPDEKLFF. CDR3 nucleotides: TGTGCCAGCAGCACCGGGCCCGTTCAGCCCGATGAAAAACTGTTTTTT.

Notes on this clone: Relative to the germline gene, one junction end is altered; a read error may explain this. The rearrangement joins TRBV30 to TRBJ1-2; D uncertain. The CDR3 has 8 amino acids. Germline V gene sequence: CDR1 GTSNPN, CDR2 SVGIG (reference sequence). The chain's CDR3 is CAWSTVLF. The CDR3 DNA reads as TGTGCCTGGAGTACAGTCCTCTTC.

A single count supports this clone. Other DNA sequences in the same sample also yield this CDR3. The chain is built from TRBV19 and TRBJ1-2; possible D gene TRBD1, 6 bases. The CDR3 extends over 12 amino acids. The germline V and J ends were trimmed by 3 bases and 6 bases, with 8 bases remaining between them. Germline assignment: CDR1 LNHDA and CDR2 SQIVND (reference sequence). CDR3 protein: CASSIKGDGYTF. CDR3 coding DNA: TGTGCCAGTAGTATTAAGGGGGATGGCTACACCTTC.

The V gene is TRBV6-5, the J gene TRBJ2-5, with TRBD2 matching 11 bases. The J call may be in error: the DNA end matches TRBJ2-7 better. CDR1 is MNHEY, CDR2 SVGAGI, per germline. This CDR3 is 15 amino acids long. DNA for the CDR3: TGTGCCACCTCGAGGGGGACTAGCGGCCTCTACGAGCAGTACTTC. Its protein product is CATSRGTSGLYEQYF.

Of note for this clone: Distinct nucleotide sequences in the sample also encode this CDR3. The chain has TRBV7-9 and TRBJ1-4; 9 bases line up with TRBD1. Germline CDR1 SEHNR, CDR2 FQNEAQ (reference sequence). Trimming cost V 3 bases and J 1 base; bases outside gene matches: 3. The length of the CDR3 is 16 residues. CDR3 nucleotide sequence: TGTGCCAGCAGCTTGTTGGGACAGGGAACTAATGAAAAACTGTTTTTT. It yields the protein CASSLLGQGTNEKLFF.